This T cell receptor (beta chain) was profiled in a study of T cell responses to AZD1222 COVID-19 vaccine. Study results and caveats: At study baseline, merely several AZD1222 recipients were seropositive. Donors were chiefly white British, with a greater number of females, and clonal diversity was perhaps underestimated. An increase in Spike-specific TCR breadth and depth was observed after two AZD1222 doses.

Details on this clone: Its antigen is undetermined.

CDR1 and CDR2 (germline): MNHEY, SMNVEV (reference sequence). This CDR3 comprises 16 residues. Deletions cut 11 bases from V and 0 bases from J, with 19 bases between. Assay: immunoSEQ multiplex PCR; the TCRdb copy retains only in-frame clones and omits some. The sample has over 150,000 clones, about 91% seen once; the top ten hold roughly 4.5%. The receptor comes from an adult in good health. This chain links TRBV27 with TRBJ2-2, with unresolved D. Here the sequenced sample was peripheral blood, taken on day 0 of MenACWY control vaccination. The CDR3 region is CASRQLPPANTGELFF. In nucleotides, the CDR3 is TGTGCCTCCCGGCAACTCCCTCCGGCGAACACCGGGGAGCTGTTTTTT.